The clone carrying this TCR beta chain was observed at least ten times. What it binds is not known. This sample stems from a study of CD8 T cells in ankylosing spondylitis. Study conclusions and caveats: Earlier studies detected some motif variants in reactive arthritis synovial fluid and blood. As reported, disease-linked clones showed significant enrichment in matched ankylosing spondylitis synovial fluid. Disease-linked clones proved CD8+ and comparatively uncommon in peripheral blood. A TCR beta motif made of fewer than ten highly homologous variants seemed typical of ankylosing spondylitis blood.

Making the TCR beta libraries involved quantitative 5'-RACE with molecular barcodes. TCRdb re-analysed the 5' RACE reads in MiXCR, keeping a single row per CDR3 protein. The sample shows 200,000 to 250,000 distinct CDR3 sequences, 7% to 8% of them seen only once. This CDR3 is built from 15 residues. Germline CDR1 is DFQATT and CDR2 is SNEGSKA (reference sequence). The junction had 11 bases not matched to a gene; V was cut back by 5 bases and J by 8 bases. The source of this sequence is a male donor with ankylosing spondylitis. J is TRBJ2-1 and V is TRBV20-1; 11 positions agree with TRBD2. Sequenced input: blood, either unsorted or a sorted T cell fraction (not recorded which). CDR3 sequence reads: CSAVPLAGDEDEQFF. CDR3 bases: TGCAGTGCTGTCCCACTAGCGGGAGATGAGGATGAGCAGTTCTTC.